This entry concerns a single T cell receptor beta chain. J lost 3 bases, V lost 5 bases, and 7 bases had no gene match. The CDR3 has 15 residues. CDR1 and CDR2 from the germline V gene are ENHRY and SYGVKD. The record originates from a study of blood T cell repertoires in COVID-19. As processed by the authors: Reference gene primer amplification in the assay estimated nucleated cell counts. Produced via immunoSEQ multiplex PCR; TCRdb's table is partial and in-frame only. V and J calls and clone size come straight from that table; D and trimming were deduced from the DNA. The sample lists approximately 360,000 clones, around 87% occurring once.

Sequenced material: peripheral blood. This chain uses TRBV10-3 with TRBJ2-5, with TRBD2 matching 9 bases. The sequence was collected from a man younger than 30 with active or convalescent COVID-19. CDR3 in DNA: TGTGCCATCAGTCCCATAGTAGCGGGGGAAGAGACCCAGTACTTC. Residues: CAISPIVAGEETQYF.